This TCR beta chain was sequenced during a study of PD-1 blockade in classical Hodgkin lymphoma. Overall study results and limits: Relapsed/refractory patients reportedly had lower baseline diversity than newly diagnosed patients.

Repertoires were generated with immunoSEQ multiplex PCR, while TCRdb's copy carries only in-frame clones and drops some. The profile shows 50,000 to 65,000 clones, more than 70% of them singletons. Relapse after autologous stem cell transplantation occurred in every patient, and brentuximab vedotin exposure varied. Trimming took off 0 bases at V and 4 bases at J, with 12 bases between the two ends. Germline V gene sequence: CDR1 SEHNR, CDR2 FQNEAQ (reference sequence). The CDR3 covers 15 residues. This clone was recorded only once. Antigen specificity is unknown. Sample: peripheral blood mononuclear cells (PBMCs), taken before the second cycle of nivolumab. This clonotype was obtained from a human donor with classical Hodgkin lymphoma. The V gene is TRBV7-9, the J gene TRBJ1-2; TRBD1 is a possible D gene (5 bases). DNA of the CDR3: TGTGCCAGCAGCTTAGCGCAGGGCGGCCCCTATGGCTACACCTTC. Protein product: CASSLAQGGPYGYTF.